This T cell receptor beta chain was recovered during a study of shared clonotypes between healthy human individuals. Naive CD8 cells were CD45RO-negative, positively selected for CCR7, excluding terminally differentiated effector memory CD45RA+ cells. CDR1 and CDR2 (germline): SGHTA, FQGNSA. The V segment lost 5 bases and the J segment 3 bases; nucleotides outside the gene matches: 6. This CDR3 comprises 15 residues. Some clones are missing from TCRdb's copy, which holds only in-frame ones; the method was immunoSEQ multiplex PCR. The table includes more than 600,000 clones, 92% detected once. Sequenced input: naive CD8+ T cells sorted from blood. The chain has TRBV7-2 and TRBJ2-3; 9 bases match TRBD2. This sequence originates from a man in his thirties or forties in good health. The CDR3 DNA is TGTGCCAGCAGCACCTTAGCGGGAGTTACAGATACGCAGTATTTT. This codes for CASSTLAGVTDTQYF.